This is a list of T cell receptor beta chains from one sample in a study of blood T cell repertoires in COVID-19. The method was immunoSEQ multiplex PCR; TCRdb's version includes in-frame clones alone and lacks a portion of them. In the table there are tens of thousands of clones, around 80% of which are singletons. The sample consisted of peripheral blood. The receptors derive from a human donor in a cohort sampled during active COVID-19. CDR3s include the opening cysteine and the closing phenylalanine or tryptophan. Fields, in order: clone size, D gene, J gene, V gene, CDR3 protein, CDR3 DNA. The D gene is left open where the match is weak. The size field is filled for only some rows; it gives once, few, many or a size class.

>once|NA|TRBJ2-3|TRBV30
CAWGGGTDTQYF
TGTGCCTGGGGGGGCGGCACAGATACGCAGTATTTT
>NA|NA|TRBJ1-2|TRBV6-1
CASSDGSQALYGYTF
TGTGCCAGCAGTGACGGTTCACAGGCGCTCTATGGCTACACCTTC
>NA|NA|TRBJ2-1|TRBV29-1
CSAKGGVVINEQFF
TGCAGCGCTAAGGGGGGGGTCGTCATCAATGAGCAGTTCTTC
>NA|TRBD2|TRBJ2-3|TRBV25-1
CASSRLAGGPDTQYF
TGTGCCAGCAGTAGACTAGCGGGGGGCCCGGATACGCAGTATTTT
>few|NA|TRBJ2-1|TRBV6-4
CASSDSDNNEQFF
TGTGCCAGCAGTGACTCGGACAACAATGAGCAGTTCTTC
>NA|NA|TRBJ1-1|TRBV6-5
CASSTGPTTEAFF
TGTGCCAGCAGTACAGGGCCGACCACTGAAGCTTTCTTT
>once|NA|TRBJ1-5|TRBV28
CASDTGLGSQPQHF
TGTGCCAGCGACACAGGGTTGGGTAGTCAGCCCCAGCATTTT
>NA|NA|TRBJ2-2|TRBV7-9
CASRPGGPNTGELFF
TGTGCCAGCAGGCCAGGGGGGCCGAACACCGGGGAGCTGTTTTTT
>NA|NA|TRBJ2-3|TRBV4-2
CASSHPGTDTQYF
TGTGCCAGCAGCCACCCTGGCACAGATACGCAGTATTTT
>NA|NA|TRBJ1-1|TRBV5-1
CASSLDQGPEAFF
TGCGCCAGCAGCTTGGATCAGGGCCCTGAAGCTTTCTTT
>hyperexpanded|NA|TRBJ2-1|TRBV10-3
CAISGESGAYNEQFF
TGTGCCATCAGTGGTGAGTCTGGAGCCTACAATGAGCAGTTCTTC
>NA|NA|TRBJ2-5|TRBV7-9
CASSAWLQETQYF
TGTGCCAGCAGCGCCTGGTTACAGGAGACCCAGTACTTC
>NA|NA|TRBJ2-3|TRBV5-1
CASSLAPSTDSSTDTQYF
TGCGCCAGCAGCTTGGCCCCCTCGACAGATTCTAGCACAGATACGCAGTATTTT
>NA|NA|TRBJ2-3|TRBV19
CASSAQGTDTQYF
TGTGCCAGTAGCGCCCAGGGGACAGATACGCAGTATTTT
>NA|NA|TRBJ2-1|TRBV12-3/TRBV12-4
CASSLSVSNEQFF
TGTGCCAGCAGTTTGTCGGTAAGCAATGAGCAGTTCTTC
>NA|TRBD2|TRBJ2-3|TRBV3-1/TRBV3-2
CASGGRGGLGDTQYF
TGTGCCAGCGGCGGGCGGGGGGGCCTTGGAGATACGCAGTATTTT
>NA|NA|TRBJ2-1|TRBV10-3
CAFSRELYNEQFF
TGTGCCTTCTCACGGGAGCTCTACAATGAGCAGTTCTTC
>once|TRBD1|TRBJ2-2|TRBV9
CASSPRGDRAAGELFF
TGTGCCAGCAGCCCGAGAGGGGACAGGGCTGCCGGGGAGCTGTTTTTT
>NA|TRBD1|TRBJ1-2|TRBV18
CASSPPGQAGGYTF
TGTGCCAGCTCACCCCCGGGACAGGCGGGTGGCTACACCTTC